This note documents a single T cell receptor (beta chain) sequence. What it binds is unknown. This specimen comes from a study of cytomegalovirus exposure and HLA in healthy donors. Findings and limits, study-wide: Cytomegalovirus status was reportedly diagnosed by the classifier with high specificity and sensitivity. For most subjects, TCR beta sequences were reported to predict HLA-A and HLA-B alleles with accuracy. The study labeled fewer than 200 TCR beta chains cytomegalovirus-associated. There were a few CMV-associated chains whose specificity for CMV antigens was confirmed in vitro.

Per germline, CDR1 SGHNT and CDR2 YENEEA. Trimming removed 1 base at V and 2 bases at J, with 13 bases between. The CDR3 length is 16 residues. In the PCR, 60 Vbeta and 13 Jbeta primers were used. The protocol was immunoSEQ multiplex PCR, while the TCRdb copy is restricted to in-frame clones and leaves out a portion. The table records roughly 120,000 clones, just under 75% of them present only once. The genes are TRBV11-3 and TRBJ2-3; D unresolved. This receptor was identified in a man in his sixties in good health and CMV-seropositive. Input material: PBMCs. The CDR3 DNA sequence: TGTGCCAGCAGCTTAGGATTCAGTCCTTTCACAGATACGCAGTATTTT. Its translation: CASSLGFSPFTDTQYF. Full variable domain (missing parts from reference TRBV11-3 and TRBJ2-3): EAGVVQSPRYKIIEKKQPVAFWCNPISGHNTLYWYLQNLGQGPELLIRYENEEAVDDSQLPKDRFSAERLKGVDSTLKIQPAELGDSAVYLCASSLGFSPFTDTQYFGPGTRLTVL.